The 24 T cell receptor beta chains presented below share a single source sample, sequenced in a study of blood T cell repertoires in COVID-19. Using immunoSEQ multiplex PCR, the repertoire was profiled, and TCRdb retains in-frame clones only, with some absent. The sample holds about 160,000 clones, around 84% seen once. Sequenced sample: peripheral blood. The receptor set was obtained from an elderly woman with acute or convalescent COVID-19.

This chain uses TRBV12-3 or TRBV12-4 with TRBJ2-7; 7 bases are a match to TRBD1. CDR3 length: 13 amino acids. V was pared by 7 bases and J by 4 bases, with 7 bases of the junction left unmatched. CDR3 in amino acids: CASTFTGVYEQYF. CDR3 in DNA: TGTGCCAGCACCTTCACAGGGGTTTACGAGCAGTACTTC.

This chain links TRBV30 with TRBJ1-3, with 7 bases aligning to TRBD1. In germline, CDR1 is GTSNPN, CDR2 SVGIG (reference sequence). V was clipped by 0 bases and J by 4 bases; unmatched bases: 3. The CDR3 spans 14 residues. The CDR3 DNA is TGTGCCTGGAGTGTAGCAGGGGGGGGAAACACCATATATTTT. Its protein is CAWSVAGGGNTIYF.

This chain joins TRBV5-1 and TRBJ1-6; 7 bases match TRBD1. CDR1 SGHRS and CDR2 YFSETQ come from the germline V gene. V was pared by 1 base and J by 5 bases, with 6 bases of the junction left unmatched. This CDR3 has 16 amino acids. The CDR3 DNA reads TGCGCCAGCAGCTTGATGACAGGGAAAGATAATTCACCCCTCCACTTT. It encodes CASSLMTGKDNSPLHF.

CDR3 DNA: TGTGCCAGCAGTCTCGAGGGAGGGAGGGGGAACTATGGCTACACCTTC. This codes for CASSLEGGRGNYGYTF. The V and J genes are TRBV27 and TRBJ1-2, with D perhaps matching TRBD1 (6 bases). The CDR3 runs to 16 residues. Trimming stripped 5 bases from V and 2 bases from J, with 18 bases between. Germline values: CDR1 MNHEY, CDR2 SMNVEV (reference sequence).

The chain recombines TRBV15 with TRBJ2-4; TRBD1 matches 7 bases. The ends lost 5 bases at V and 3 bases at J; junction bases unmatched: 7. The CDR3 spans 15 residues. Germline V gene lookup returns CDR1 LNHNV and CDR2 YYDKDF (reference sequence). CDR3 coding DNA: TGTGCCACCAGCGCGTCCGGGACAGACAAAAACATTCAGTACTTC. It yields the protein CATSASGTDKNIQYF.

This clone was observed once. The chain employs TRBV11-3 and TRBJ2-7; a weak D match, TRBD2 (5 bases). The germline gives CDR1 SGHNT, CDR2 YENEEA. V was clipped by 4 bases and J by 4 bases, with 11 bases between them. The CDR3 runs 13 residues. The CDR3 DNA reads TGTGCCAGCAGCTACACTAGAGGGTACGAGCAGTACTTC. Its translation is CASSYTRGYEQYF.

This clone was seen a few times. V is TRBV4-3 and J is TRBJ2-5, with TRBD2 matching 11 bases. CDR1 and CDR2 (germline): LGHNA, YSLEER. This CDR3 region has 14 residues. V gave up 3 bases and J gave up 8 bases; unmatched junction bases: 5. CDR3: CASSQQLAGETQYF. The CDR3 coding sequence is TGCGCCAGCAGCCAGCAACTAGCGGGGGAAACCCAGTACTTC.

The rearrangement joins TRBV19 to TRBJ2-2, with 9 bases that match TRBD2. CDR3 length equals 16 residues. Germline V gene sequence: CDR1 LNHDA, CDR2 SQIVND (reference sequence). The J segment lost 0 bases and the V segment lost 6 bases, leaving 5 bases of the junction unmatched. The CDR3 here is CASRVGGGANTGELFF. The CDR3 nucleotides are TGTGCCAGTAGAGTAGGCGGGGGGGCGAACACCGGGGAGCTGTTTTTT.

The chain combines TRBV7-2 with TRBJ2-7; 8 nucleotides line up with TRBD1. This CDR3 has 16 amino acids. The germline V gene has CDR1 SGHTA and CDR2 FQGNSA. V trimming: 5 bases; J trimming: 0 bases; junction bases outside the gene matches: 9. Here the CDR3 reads CASSPIDRGSSYEQYF. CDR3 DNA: TGTGCCAGCAGCCCGATAGACAGGGGCAGCTCCTACGAGCAGTACTTC.

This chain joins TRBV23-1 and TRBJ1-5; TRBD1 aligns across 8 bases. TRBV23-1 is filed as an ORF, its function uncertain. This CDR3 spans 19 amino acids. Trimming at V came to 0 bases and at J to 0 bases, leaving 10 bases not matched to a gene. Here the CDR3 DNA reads TGCGCCAGCAGTCAATCCGAGCTCACAGGACAGGGTAGCAATCAGCCCCAGCATTTT. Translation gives CASSQSELTGQGSNQPQHF.

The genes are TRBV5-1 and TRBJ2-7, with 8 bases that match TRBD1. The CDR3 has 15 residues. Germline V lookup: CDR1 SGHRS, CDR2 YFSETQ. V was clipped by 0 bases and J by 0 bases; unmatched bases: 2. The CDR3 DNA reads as TGCGCCAGCAGCTTGGTGACAGGGGCCTCCTACGAGCAGTACTTC. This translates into CASSLVTGASYEQYF.

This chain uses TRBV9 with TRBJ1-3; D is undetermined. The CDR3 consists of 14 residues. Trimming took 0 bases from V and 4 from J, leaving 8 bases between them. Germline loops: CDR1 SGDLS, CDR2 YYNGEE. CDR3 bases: TGTGCCAGCAGCGTAGGTACTACCGGAAACACCATATATTTT. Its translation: CASSVGTTGNTIYF.

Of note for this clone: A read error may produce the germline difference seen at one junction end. The CDR3 coding sequence is TGTGCTAGCAGCTTAGGGGAGGGGTCAGATACGCAGTATTTT. It codes for CASSLGEGSDTQYF. The chain couples TRBV7-7 to TRBJ2-3; TRBD2 matches at 7 bases. Germline assignment: CDR1 SSHAT and CDR2 FNYEAQ (reference sequence). This CDR3 is built from 14 residues.

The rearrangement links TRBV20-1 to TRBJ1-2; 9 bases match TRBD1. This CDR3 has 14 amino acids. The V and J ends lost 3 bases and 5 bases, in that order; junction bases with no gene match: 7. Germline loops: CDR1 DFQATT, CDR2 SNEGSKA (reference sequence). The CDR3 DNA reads TGCAGTGCTAGTTCCGGGACAGGGTCTTATGGCTACACCTTC. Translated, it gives CSASSGTGSYGYTF.

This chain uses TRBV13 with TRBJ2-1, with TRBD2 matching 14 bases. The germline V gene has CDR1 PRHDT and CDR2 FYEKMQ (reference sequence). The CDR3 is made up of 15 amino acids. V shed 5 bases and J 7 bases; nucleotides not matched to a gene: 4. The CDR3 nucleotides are TGTGCCAGCAGCCGGACTAGCGGGAGGTGGAATGAGCAGTTCTTC. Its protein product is CASSRTSGRWNEQFF.

The CDR3 protein is CASSRIRDRDQPQHF. In DNA form, the CDR3 reads TGTGCCAGCAGCCGAATCCGGGACAGGGATCAGCCCCAGCATTTT. V is TRBV3-1 (or the pseudogene TRBV3-2) and J is TRBJ1-5; 9 positions match TRBD1. CDR3 length: 15 amino acids. CDR1 is LGHDT, CDR2 YNNKEL, per germline (reference sequence). V shed 4 bases and J 5 bases; nucleotides not matched to a gene: 6.

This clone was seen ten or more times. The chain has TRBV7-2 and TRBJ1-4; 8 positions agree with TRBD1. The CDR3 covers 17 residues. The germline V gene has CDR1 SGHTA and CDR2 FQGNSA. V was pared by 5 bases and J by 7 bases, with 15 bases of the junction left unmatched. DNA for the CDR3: TGTGCCAGCAGCCGCGTTATTTCAGGGGGCGCCGGTGAAAAACTGTTTTTT. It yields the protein CASSRVISGGAGEKLFF.

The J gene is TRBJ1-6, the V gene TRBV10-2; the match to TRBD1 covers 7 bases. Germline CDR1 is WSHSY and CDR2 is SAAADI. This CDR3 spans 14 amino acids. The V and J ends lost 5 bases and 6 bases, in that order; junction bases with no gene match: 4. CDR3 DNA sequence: TGCGCCAGCAGTCAGACAGGGATTAATTCACCCCTCCACTTT. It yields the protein CASSQTGINSPLHF.

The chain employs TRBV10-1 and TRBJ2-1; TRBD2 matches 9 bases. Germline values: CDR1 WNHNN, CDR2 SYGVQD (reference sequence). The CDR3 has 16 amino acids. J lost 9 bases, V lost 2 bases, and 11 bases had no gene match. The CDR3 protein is CASSEVGTSRGGEQFF. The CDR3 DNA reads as TGCGCCAGCAGTGAGGTAGGGACTAGCAGAGGGGGTGAGCAGTTCTTC.

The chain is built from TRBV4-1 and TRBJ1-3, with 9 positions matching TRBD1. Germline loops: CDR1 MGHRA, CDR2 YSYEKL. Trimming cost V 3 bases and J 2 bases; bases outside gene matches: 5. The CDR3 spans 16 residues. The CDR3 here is CASSQGTGFTGNTIYF. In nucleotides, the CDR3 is TGCGCCAGCAGCCAGGGGACAGGGTTTACTGGAAACACCATATATTTT.

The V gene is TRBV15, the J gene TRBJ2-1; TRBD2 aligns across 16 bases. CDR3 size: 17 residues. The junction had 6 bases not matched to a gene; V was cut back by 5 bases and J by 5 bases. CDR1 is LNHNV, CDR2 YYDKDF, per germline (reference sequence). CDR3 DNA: TGTGCCACCAGCGCGGGACTAGCGGGGGGGTCCAACAATGAGCAGTTCTTC. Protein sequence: CATSAGLAGGSNNEQFF.

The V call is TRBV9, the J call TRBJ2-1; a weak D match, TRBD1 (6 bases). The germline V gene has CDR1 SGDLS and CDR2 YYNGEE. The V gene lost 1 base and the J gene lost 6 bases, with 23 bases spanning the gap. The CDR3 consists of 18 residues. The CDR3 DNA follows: TGTGCCAGCAGCGTATATCCCCAGGGGCAGGGTACAGTCAATGAGCAGTTCTTC. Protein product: CASSVYPQGQGTVNEQFF.

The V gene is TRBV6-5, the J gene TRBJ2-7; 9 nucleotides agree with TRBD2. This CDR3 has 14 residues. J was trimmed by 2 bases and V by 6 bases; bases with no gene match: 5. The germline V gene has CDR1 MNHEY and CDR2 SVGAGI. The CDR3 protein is CASSTLAGAYEQYF. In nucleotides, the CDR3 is TGTGCCAGCAGCACACTAGCGGGTGCCTACGAGCAGTACTTC.

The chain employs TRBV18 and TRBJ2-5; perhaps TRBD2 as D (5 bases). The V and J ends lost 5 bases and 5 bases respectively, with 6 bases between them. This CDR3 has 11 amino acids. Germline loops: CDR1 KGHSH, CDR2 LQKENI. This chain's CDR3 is CASSRRETQYF. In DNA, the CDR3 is TGTGCCAGCTCAAGGAGGGAGACCCAGTACTTC.